The present T cell receptor (beta chain) was sequenced within a study of identical twins. CDR1 and CDR2 (germline): SGHRS, YFSETQ. The V gene lost 4 bases and the J gene lost 4 bases, with 11 bases spanning the gap. The CDR3 extends over 13 amino acids. This clonotype was observed a few times. One entry per CDR3 protein, called by TCRdb with MiXCR from the 5' RACE reads. The sample has about 190,000 distinct CDR3 sequences; about 15% are singletons. These data are also associated with another study on T cells expressing NK-cell markers.

The clonotype originates from a woman between 18 and 29 years old in good health. The sequenced sample consisted of CD8+ T cells sorted from blood. The chain carries TRBV5-1 and TRBJ1-1, with a possible D match to TRBD1 (5 bases). The CDR3 here is CASSGGTGTEAFF. DNA for the CDR3: TGCGCCAGCAGCGGGGGTACTGGCACTGAAGCTTTCTTT.